A single T cell receptor (beta chain) is shown here with its context. Its antigen is still unknown. Base qualities are not at hand, and no much larger clone is one base apart. The data belong to a study of T cell repertoires in cytomegalovirus infection (dated by TCRdb to the late 2010s). Study-wide context: Recently identified HLA-C-restricted CMV epitopes, whose presentation resists viral immunomodulation, were targeted by peptide stimulations together with well-studied HLA-B-restricted epitopes. Because public TCR beta signatures pointed to carriage of CMV infection together with the matching HLA type, the HLA type of each donor mattered for the analysis. The paper as a whole reports these results and caveats: In both this cohort and an independent cohort of 350 to 400 donors, the cumulative frequency of public TCR beta family members distinguished carriers of CMV infection plus the relevant HLA type. The ex vivo response was dominated by HLA-C-restricted CMV-specific TCR beta clonotypes, and the single most frequent clonotype in two of eight donors was supplied by these HLA-C-restricted clonotypes.

Read against the paper, the sample's treatment or condition label means: in vitro stimulation with specific CMV peptide epitopes to enrich CMV-specific T cells. Sequencing was performed on an Illumina HiSeq 1500. Using fastp at Q25 and MiXCR, TCRdb reprocessed the public reads and kept productive beta chains. Rows merge per CDR3 protein into single entries with the most common DNA and genes. This sample is represented by roughly 80,000 distinct CDR3 sequences; 35% to 45% of them were singletons. Of the sample, about 92% is held by the ten largest clones. The CDR3 contains 15 residues, cysteine and phenylalanine counted. Only the CDR3 region is kept as DNA, spanning 45 bases read in frame from base 1. In the germline V gene, CDR1 corresponds to SGHAT and CDR2 to FQNNGV. V is pruned by 0 bases and J by 12 bases, leaving 11 bases of the junction without a gene match.

Sequenced material: CD8+ T cells from cultured PBMCs, taken from culture after CMV antigen stimulation. The receptor's source is a human donor in good health (CMV status not recorded). Some clones in this sample may be carry-over from other donors' samples. Recombination joined TRBV11-2 with TRBJ2-1; 7 bases in the junction line up with TRBD2. Read as DNA, the sequence is TGTGCCAGCAGCTTAGAGGGGGGGTCGGGGAGTGGGCAGTTCTTC. The translation is CASSLEGGSGSGQFF.